The clone carrying this TCR beta chain has more than one count but fewer than ten. What it recognizes is unknown. The data stem from a study of blood T cells in healthy people across ages. Study-level findings and limits: A greater number of naive CD4+ cells and higher diversity distinguished long-lived donors from aged donors. Higher naive T cell percentage went strongly together with higher TCR beta diversity.

A second about 6 to 12 cycle PCR used barcoded and J-beta primers. Each TCR beta cDNA got a 12-nucleotide random molecular identifier. TCRdb re-derived calls from the 5' RACE reads in MiXCR, one entry per CDR3 protein. The sample shows 1.5 million to 2 million distinct CDR3 sequences, roughly 30% of them seen only once. This receptor was identified in a woman in her twenties or thirties in good health. The source material was blood.

CDR3 sequence: CASRPGRGGNSPLHF. The DNA of the CDR3 is TGTGCCAGCAGGCCGGGACGCGGAGGCAATTCACCCCTCCACTTT. The J gene is TRBJ1-6, the V gene TRBV6-2 or TRBV6-3, with D perhaps matching TRBD1 (5 bases). Germline assignment: CDR1 MNHEY and CDR2 SVGEGT. V dropped 6 bases and J dropped 7 bases, with 16 bases sitting between them. CDR3 length equals 15 residues.